These 15 T cell receptor beta chains were sequenced from one sample in a study of identifying expanded T cells in peripheral blood. Libraries were prepared by immunoSEQ multiplex PCR; TCRdb keeps only in-frame clonotypes and omits some of them. Among approximately 100,000 clones listed, about 83% were seen once. The sample consisted of blood. The origin of the receptors is a person aged 18 to 70 in good health.

V gene TRBV21-1 combines with J gene TRBJ1-5. TRBV21-1 is noted as a pseudogene. The CDR3 sequence is 13 residues long. This CDR3 is CARIGCGNQPQHF. DNA of the CDR3: TGTGCCAGGATTGGTTGCGGCAATCAGCCCCAGCATTTT.

This clone was seen a handful of times. This chain uses TRBV2 with TRBJ1-2; possible D gene TRBD1, 6 bases. The CDR3 totals 14 residues. Per germline, CDR1 SNHLY and CDR2 FYNNEI. The V end lost 7 bases, the J end lost 8 bases, and 20 bases lay between the germline ends. CDR3 sequence: CASTKGNRVIGYTF. The CDR3 DNA follows: TGTGCCAGCACTAAGGGGAACAGGGTAATAGGCTACACCTTC.

This chain uses TRBV30 with TRBJ1-6; unclear D gene. The CDR3 covers 13 residues. CDR1 and CDR2 (germline): GTSNPN, SVGIG (reference sequence). Between the trimmed V and J ends, which lost 7 bases and 4 bases, there was a span of 11 bases. Here the CDR3 reads CASGPRYNSPLHF. CDR3 DNA sequence: TGTGCCTCCGGGCCTAGGTATAATTCACCCCTCCACTTT.

The chain employs TRBV4-3 and TRBJ1-1, with TRBD1 as a possible D gene (6 bases). Trimming removed 0 bases from V and 4 bases from J, with 15 bases in between. CDR1 and CDR2 from the germline V gene are LGHNA and YSLEER. The length of the CDR3 is 16 residues. The CDR3 is CASSQDSYFRGTEAFF. The CDR3 region has the DNA TGCGCCAGCAGCCAAGATTCTTATTTCAGGGGCACTGAAGCTTTCTTT.

This chain connects TRBV5-1 to TRBJ1-1; 8 positions match TRBD1. The germline CDR1 and CDR2 sequences are SGHRS and YFSETQ. J gave up 4 bases and V 3 bases, and 5 bases lay outside the gene matches. The CDR3 has 14 residues. The CDR3 protein is CASSSQGGTTEAFF. CDR3 in DNA: TGCGCCAGCAGCTCACAGGGGGGTACCACTGAAGCTTTCTTT.

In nucleotides, the CDR3 is TGCGCCAGCAGCCGGACAGGGCAAGGGCAGCCCCAGCATTTT. Residues: CASSRTGQGQPQHF. The chain couples TRBV4-1 to TRBJ1-5, with TRBD1 matching 8 bases. Germline values: CDR1 MGHRA, CDR2 YSYEKL. The V segment lost 4 bases and the J segment 7 bases; nucleotides outside the gene matches: 6. This CDR3 contains 14 residues.

The V and J genes are TRBV28 and TRBJ2-4; weak D call: TRBD2 (6 bases). Germline assignment: CDR1 MDHEN and CDR2 SYDVKM. The CDR3 has 15 amino acids. The ends were cut back, 4 bases at V and 1 base at J, with 11 bases in the middle. The CDR3 here is CASSSGGMAKNIQYF. The DNA for the CDR3 is TGTGCCAGCAGTTCTGGGGGGATGGCCAAAAACATTCAGTACTTC.

The table lists this clone with a count of one. The gene calls are TRBV10-3 and TRBJ1-1, with TRBD1 matching 10 bases. The CDR3 contains 14 residues. The trim removed 5 bases at V and 4 bases at J, leaving 4 bases unmatched. Germline loops: CDR1 ENHRY, CDR2 SYGVKD. The DNA for the CDR3 is TGTGCCATCAGTCTGGACAGGGGGGTCACTGAAGCTTTCTTT. As protein: CAISLDRGVTEAFF.

The rearrangement joins TRBV30 to TRBJ1-2; TRBD1 might be the D (5 bases). V was trimmed by 4 bases and J by 8 bases, leaving 11 bases between them. Germline loops: CDR1 GTSNPN, CDR2 SVGIG (reference sequence). CDR3 length: 11 residues. As DNA, the CDR3 is TGTGCCTGGATGCAGGGAAAGGGCTACACCTTC. This encodes CAWMQGKGYTF.

V is TRBV4-2 and J is TRBJ1-2; D perhaps matches TRBD1 (5 bases). V was trimmed by 2 bases and J by 6 bases, leaving 10 bases between them. CDR1 and CDR2 (germline): LGHNA, YNFKEQ. The CDR3 runs 13 residues. As DNA, the CDR3 is TGTGCCAGCAGCCAACATGACAGAGATGGCTACACCTTC. Translation gives CASSQHDRDGYTF.

The rearrangement joins TRBV6-1 to TRBJ1-2, with 9 positions matching TRBD1. The CDR3 runs to 15 residues. Germline V gives CDR1 MNHNS, CDR2 SASEGT. After removal of 6 bases from V and 5 bases from J, the junction contained 10 bases not matched to a gene. In DNA, the CDR3 is TGTGCCAGCAGGGTGAACCGGGACAGGGTGTATGGCTACACCTTC. Translation: CASRVNRDRVYGYTF.

The rearrangement links TRBV5-5 to TRBJ2-5, with D possibly matching TRBD1 (6 bases). V lost 4 bases, J lost 1 base, and 11 bases lay in between. CDR1 is SGHKS, CDR2 YYEKEE, per germline (reference sequence). The CDR3 covers 14 residues. CDR3 DNA sequence: TGTGCCAGCAGCGCGTGGACAGCCCAAGAGACCCAGTACTTC. Translating gives CASSAWTAQETQYF. Variable domain in full (rest from reference TRBV5-5 and TRBJ2-5): DAGVTQSPTHLIKTRGQQVTLRCSPISGHKSVSWYQQVLGQGPQFIFQYYEKEERGRGNFPDRFSARQFPNYSSELNVNALLLGDSALYLCASSAWTAQETQYFGPGTRLLVL.

The chain has TRBV18 and TRBJ2-7; the D gene could be TRBD1 or TRBD2 (6 bases each). CDR1 is KGHSH and CDR2 is LQKENI in the germline V gene. This CDR3 contains 13 residues. Trimming left V 7 bases short and J 3 bases short, with 13 bases between. CDR3 nucleotide sequence: TGTGCCAGCTTGCCGGGGGCTCACTACGAGCAGTACTTC. This gives the protein CASLPGAHYEQYF.

In DNA, the CDR3 is TGTGCCAGCAGTGAAGTCCCGACCCCGGAGACCCAGTACTTC. The encoded protein is CASSEVPTPETQYF. The rearrangement uses TRBV2 and TRBJ2-5; D is unresolved. CDR1 is SNHLY, CDR2 FYNNEI, per germline. The V end was cut by 1 base, the J end by 5 bases, with 11 bases between. This CDR3 is 14 amino acids long.

This rearrangement joins TRBV4-3 to TRBJ2-6; 7 nucleotides align to TRBD1. Unmatched junction bases numbered 7, after V lost 4 bases and J lost 4 bases. The CDR3 has 16 residues. CDR1 is LGHNA and CDR2 is YSLEER in the germline V gene. The CDR3 nucleotides are TGCGCCAGCAGCCTGAATACAGGGGACGGGGCCAACGTCCTGACTTTC. Protein product: CASSLNTGDGANVLTF.